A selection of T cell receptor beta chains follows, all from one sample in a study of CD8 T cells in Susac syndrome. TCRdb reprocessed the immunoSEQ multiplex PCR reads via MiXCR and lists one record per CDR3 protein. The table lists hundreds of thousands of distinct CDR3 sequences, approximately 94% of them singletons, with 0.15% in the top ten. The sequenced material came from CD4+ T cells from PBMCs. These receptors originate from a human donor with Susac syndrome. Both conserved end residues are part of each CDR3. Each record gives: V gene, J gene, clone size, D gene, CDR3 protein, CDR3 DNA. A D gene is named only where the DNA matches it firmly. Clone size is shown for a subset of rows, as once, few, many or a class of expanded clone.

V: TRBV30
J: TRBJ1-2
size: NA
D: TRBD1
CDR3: CAWKGAGGAGGYTF
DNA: TGTGCCTGGAAGGGGGCAGGGGGGGCCGGTGGCTACACCTTC

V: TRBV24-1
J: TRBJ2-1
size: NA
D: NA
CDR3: CATSDPRRLSYNEQFF
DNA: TGTGCCACCAGTGACCCTAGGCGCCTTTCCTACAATGAGCAGTTCTTC

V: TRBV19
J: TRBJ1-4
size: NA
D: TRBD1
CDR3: CATKQGAHRGEKLFF
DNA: TGTGCCACCAAACAGGGGGCTCATCGTGGTGAAAAACTGTTTTTT

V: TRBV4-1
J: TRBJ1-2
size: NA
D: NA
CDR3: CASSQEGTNYGYTF
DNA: TGCGCCAGCAGCCAAGAGGGGACTAACTATGGCTACACCTTC

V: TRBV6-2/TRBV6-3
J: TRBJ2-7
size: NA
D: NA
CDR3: CASSYSPPLGIFNEQYF
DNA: TGTGCCAGCAGTTACTCGCCCCCCCTTGGCATTTTCAACGAGCAGTACTTC

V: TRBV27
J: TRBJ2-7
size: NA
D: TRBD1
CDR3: CASGGTGDYEQYF
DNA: TGTGCCTCAGGAGGGACAGGGGACTACGAGCAGTACTTC

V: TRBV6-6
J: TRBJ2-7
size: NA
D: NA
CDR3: CASRGTGNRFNEQYF
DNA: TGTGCCAGCAGGGGAACAGGGAACCGTTTCAACGAGCAGTACTTC

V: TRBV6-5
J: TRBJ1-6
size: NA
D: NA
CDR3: CASSYSRGSPSPLHF
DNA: TGTGCCAGCAGTTACTCAAGAGGGTCTCCTTCACCCCTCCACTTT

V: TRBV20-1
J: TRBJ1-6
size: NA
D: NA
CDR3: CSARGVAGNSPLHF
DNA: TGCAGTGCTAGGGGGGTTGCGGGGAATTCACCCCTCCACTTT

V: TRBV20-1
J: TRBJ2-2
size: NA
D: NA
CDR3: CSASGETDTGELFF
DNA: TGCAGTGCTAGCGGGGAGACGGACACCGGGGAGCTGTTTTTT

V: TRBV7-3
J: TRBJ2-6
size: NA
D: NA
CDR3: CASSTPGANVLTF
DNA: TGTGCCAGCAGCACCCCTGGGGCCAACGTCCTGACTTTC

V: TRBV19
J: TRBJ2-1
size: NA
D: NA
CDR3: CASKSARWGNEQFF
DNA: TGTGCCAGTAAGTCGGCTAGGTGGGGCAATGAGCAGTTCTTC

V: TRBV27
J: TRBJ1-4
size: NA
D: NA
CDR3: CASSLQGRGALGKLFF
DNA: TGTGCCAGCAGTTTACAAGGCCGAGGGGCCTTAGGAAAACTGTTTTTT

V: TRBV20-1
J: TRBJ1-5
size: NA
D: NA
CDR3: CSAQEGATSNQPQHF
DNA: TGCAGTGCCCAGGAAGGAGCTACTAGCAATCAGCCCCAGCATTTT

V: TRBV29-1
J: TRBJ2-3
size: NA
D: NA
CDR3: CSVEKGEPDTQYF
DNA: TGCAGCGTTGAAAAGGGGGAACCAGATACGCAGTATTTT

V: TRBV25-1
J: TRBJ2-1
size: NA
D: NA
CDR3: CASSADRRHEQFF
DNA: TGTGCCAGCAGTGCGGACCGACGGCATGAGCAGTTCTTC

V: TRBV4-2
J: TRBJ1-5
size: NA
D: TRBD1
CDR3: CASSQDGTDNQPQHF
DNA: TGTGCCAGCAGCCAAGACGGGACAGACAATCAGCCCCAGCATTTT

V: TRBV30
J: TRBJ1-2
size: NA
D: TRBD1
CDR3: CAWNPGTENYGYTF
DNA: TGTGCCTGGAATCCCGGGACAGAGAACTATGGCTACACCTTC

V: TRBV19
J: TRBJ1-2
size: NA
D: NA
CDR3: CASSLSWTPGQHGYTF
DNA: TGTGCCAGTAGCCTATCCTGGACTCCCGGACAACATGGCTACACCTTC

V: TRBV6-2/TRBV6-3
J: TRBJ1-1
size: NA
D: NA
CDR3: CASSAGGEAFF
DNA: TGTGCCAGCAGCGCAGGTGGGGAAGCTTTCTTT

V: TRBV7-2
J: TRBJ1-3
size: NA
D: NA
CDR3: CASSFTDGNTIYF
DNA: TGTGCCAGCAGCTTTACCGATGGAAACACCATATATTTT

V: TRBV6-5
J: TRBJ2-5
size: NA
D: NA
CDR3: CASSYLSRGAGGETQYF
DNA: TGTGCCAGCAGTTACCTGTCCCGGGGGGCCGGCGGAGAGACCCAGTACTTC

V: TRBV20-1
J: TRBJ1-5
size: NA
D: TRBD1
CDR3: CSATPGQGIQPQHF
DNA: TGCAGTGCTACCCCGGGACAGGGGATTCAGCCCCAGCATTTT

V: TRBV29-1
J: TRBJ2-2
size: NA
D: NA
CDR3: CSVLISQTGELFF
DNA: TGCAGCGTACTGATAAGCCAAACCGGGGAGCTGTTTTTT

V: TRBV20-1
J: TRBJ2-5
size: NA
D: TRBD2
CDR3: CSARMPRLAEQETQYF
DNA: TGCAGTGCTAGAATGCCAAGACTAGCGGAACAAGAGACCCAGTACTTC

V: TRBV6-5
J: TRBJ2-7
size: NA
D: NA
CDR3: CASKNGAGEYEQYF
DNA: TGTGCCAGCAAGAACGGGGCAGGGGAGTACGAGCAGTACTTC

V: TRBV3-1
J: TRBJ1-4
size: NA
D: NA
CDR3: CASSQANGAELFF
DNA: TGTGCCAGCAGCCAAGCGAATGGGGCCGAACTGTTTTTT

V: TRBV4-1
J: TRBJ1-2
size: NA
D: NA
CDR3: CASSQDEGSYGYTF
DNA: TGCGCCAGCAGCCAAGATGAGGGGAGCTATGGCTACACCTTC

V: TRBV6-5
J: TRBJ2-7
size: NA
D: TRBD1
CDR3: CASSYLGQGSYEQYF
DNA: TGTGCCAGCAGTTACCTGGGACAGGGAAGTTACGAGCAGTACTTC

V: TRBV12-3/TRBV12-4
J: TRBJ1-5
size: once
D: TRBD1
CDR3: CASSGAQGGGQPQHF
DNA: TGTGCCAGCAGTGGTGCCCAAGGGGGCGGGCAGCCCCAGCATTTT

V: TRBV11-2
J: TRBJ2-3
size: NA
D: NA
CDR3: CASSLDADTQYF
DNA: TGTGCCAGCAGCTTGGATGCAGATACGCAGTATTTT

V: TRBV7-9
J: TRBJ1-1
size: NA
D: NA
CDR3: CASSLGGAPMNTEAFF
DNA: TGTGCCAGCAGCTTAGGGGGGGCTCCTATGAACACTGAAGCTTTCTTT